This T cell receptor (beta chain) is from a study of cytomegalovirus exposure and HLA in healthy donors (dated by TCRdb to about 2017). Notes on the research overall: An earlier analysis of several hundred of the donors reported 276 Gb of sequence data and approximately 120 million unique TCR beta sequences obtained from roughly 170 million T cells. An early release covering about 600 HLA-typed donors comprised approximately 290 gigabases of sequencing data and tens of millions of unique TCR sequences. Among the roughly 400 genotyped donors, around 79% belonged to the genetic ancestry cluster associated with self-reported Caucasian donors. The study aimed to test whether signatures of past pathogen exposure could be identified by cataloging public T cell receptors. The study profiled the T cell repertoires of 550 to 700 subjects by immunosequencing and related them to cytomegalovirus serostatus. In addition to the first cohort of around 670 subjects, a separate validation cohort of approximately 110 different subjects was used. High-throughput TCR immunosequencing, statistical association of individual TCRs with disease status, and machine learning were combined to predict cytomegalovirus infection status. To study patterns of TCR occurrence, a later analysis re-analyzed previously published TCR beta repertoires from 666 donors and added high-resolution HLA genotyping. The later analysis used no new phenotypic data to find candidate immune exposures, relying instead on TCR beta sequences and their occurrence across donors. An earlier analysis of several hundred of the donors used high-throughput TCR beta sequencing to judge whether each TCR beta V gene segment behaved as functional or pseudogenic. Donor age, sex, ethnicity and CMV serostatus were compiled together with the repertoire data. A later genetic analysis used genome-wide SNP genotypes for 398 of the 666 donors, treating that subset as a discovery cohort. All discovery cohort repertoires had been generated on a single sequencing platform. HLA typing covered class I and class II loci at four-digit resolution. Typing coverage differed by locus: A, B, C, DRB1 and DQB1 were typed in roughly 629-630 donors, DQA1 in roughly 500, DPA1 in some 570, and DPB1 in approximately 450. Several DR-DQ haplotypes were handled as single units for association and clustering because linkage in the cohort was strong. Among 350 to 400 genotyped donors of the cohort, an average of about 240,000 unique TCR beta nucleotide sequences were sequenced per donor, 15% to 20% of them non-productive. General study outcomes and caveats: In an earlier analysis of around 600 of the donors, most TCR beta V segments appeared in productive rearrangements about 87% or about 30% of the time, broadly matching IMGT annotations. A group of highly shared sequence variants was considered likely to be a technical artifact of the sequencing pipeline. The cohort was sequenced for TCR beta chains only, and without alpha or paired-chain data the features that could be detected were limited. A later genetic analysis reported fewer N-insertions in productive TCRs among donors in an Asian-associated ancestry cluster than the roughly 700-donor mean. Most CMV-associated TCR beta chains appeared to be HLA-restricted in a later analysis, and the HLA associations seemed to be driven largely by CMV exposure. Sequencing depth was assumed to be roughly uniform across donors in the presence/absence analyses, though that assumption may not hold. Several of the top co-occurrence clusters appeared to be linked to parvovirus B19, influenza, CMV and Epstein-Barr virus, according to a later analysis. It was suggested by the authors that the approach could potentially be generalized to other disease states and immunological phenotypes. A later analysis found that TCR association rates varied across HLA loci, with DRB1 alleles showing the most associated TCRs and HLA-C alleles the fewest. A further reported finding was that TCR beta sequences accurately predicted the HLA-A and HLA-B alleles for most subjects in the first cohort. A few of the identified cytomegalovirus-associated TCR beta chains were confirmed in vitro to be specific for cytomegalovirus antigens. A later analysis associated around 16,000 TCR beta sequences with specific HLA alleles at a false discovery rate of 0.05. HLA typing was unavailable for some donors at each locus, so association tests used only the typed subset. Because the 87-base-pair reads could not distinguish some IMGT-functional V segments, including TRBV6-2 and TRBV6-3, those segments were excluded. In a later genetic analysis, a missense DCLRE1C variant was associated with V-gene and J-gene trimming of TCR beta chains, and the association was replicated in an independent cohort. CMV serostatus was the only immune exposure information available for the cohort. Correlated functional status among segregating V segments might be attributable to linkage disequilibrium, but an unknown experimental factor could not be ruled out. Strong co-occurrence of HLA alleles, especially DR and DQ, made assigning TCR associations to individual alleles difficult. Because counts were too low, approximately 18 rarely observed V segments, including chromosome 9 orphons, were excluded from the earlier analysis of a few hundred of the donors. In a later analysis, HLA-associated TCR beta chains were found to be more clonally expanded and to have lower generation probabilities than equally common non-associated chains. A total of about 150 TCR beta chains were listed by the study as associated with cytomegalovirus. Most TCR sequences were observed very rarely across donors, whereas some public TCRs were present in many individuals. The classifier was reported to diagnose cytomegalovirus status with high specificity and sensitivity in both the original cohort and the validation cohort.

V is clipped by 2 bases and J by 1 base, and the sequence between their germline boundaries is 5 bases long. The CDR3 goes from the cysteine to the phenylalanine over 13 residues. The read is trimmed to its CDR3 DNA, 39 bases read in frame from base 1. CDR1 and CDR2, looked up from the germline V gene, are SGHDN and FVKESK. A note on this clone: Its antigen remains unidentified. No base quality information exists; no much larger clone differs at one position.

Libraries came from the immunoSEQ multiplex PCR assay. For the multiplex PCR, a mixture combining 60 forward primers for TCR Vbeta segments and 13 reverse primers for TCR Jbeta segments was used. Amplification of the CDR3 region of rearranged TCR beta genes was performed with a multiplex PCR assay on genomic DNA. On the Illumina HiSeq System, the amplified TCR beta libraries were sequenced as 87-base-pair reads. Under the source paper's analysis protocol: Across the roughly 600 repertoires, a later analysis counted some 81 million unique TCR beta chains, approximately 12 million of which were shared by at least two donors. Raw reads were error-corrected and collapsed into unique sequences by a nearest-neighbor algorithm in which closely related sequences were merged to remove PCR and sequencing errors. V, D and J gene segments were assigned by aligning CDR3 sequences to IMGT reference sequences. For a sequence to be retained, a match of at least six nucleotides to both a V gene segment and a J gene segment was required. A rearrangement counted as productive if the CDR3 had no stop codons and remained in frame with V and J, and every other rearrangement counted as non-productive. Following IMGT convention, CDR3 was defined as the stretch from the second conserved V-encoded cysteine up to the conserved J-encoded phenylalanine. The earlier analysis of a few hundred of the donors excluded any sequence lacking an unambiguous match to a single V gene segment. An earlier analysis of over 450 of the donors classified V segments as functional when productive rearrangements were above 56.7% and as segregating when the standard deviation between donors was above 5%. A statistical classification framework was built to diagnose cytomegalovirus status from the catalog of TCR beta chain sequences. V and J gene assignment, in a later analysis, came from comparing TCR nucleotide sequences with IMGT/GENE-DB human TR gene sequences. Using the TCRdist pipeline, a later analysis assigned CDR3 sequences along with most-parsimonious VDJ recombination scenarios. In a later analysis, each TCR beta chain was defined by its CDR3 amino acid sequence together with its V-gene family, and reads without a unique V-gene family were excluded. In a later analysis, 450 to 600 highly shared, low-generation-probability nucleotide sequences were removed to address suspected cross-contamination and a sequencing artifact. In a later analysis, a clonal expansion index was calculated for each public chain from normalized within-repertoire ranks of inferred template counts. In a later analysis, generation probabilities were computed using a VDJ recombination model fitted to out-of-frame rearrangements, and the results were checked against IGoR. In a later analysis, TCR-TCR, TCR-HLA and TCR-CMV co-occurrence was scored with hypergeometric tests, and a repertoire-size bias correction was applied to TCR pairs. To estimate false discovery rates, a later analysis permuted the HLA or CMV assignments 20 times. A later analysis grouped co-occurring TCRs with DBSCAN, adding TCRdist sequence similarity when clustering within HLA-allele-positive subsets. For co-occurrence clustering, repertoires with fewer than 30,000 or more than 120,000 public chains were excluded, along with four or five repertoires with anomalous nucleotide sharing. TCRdb mirrors the immuneACCESS table, restricted to in-frame sequences. Some clones are absent from its copies; in checked studies, under half trace to an unresolved V gene, and the reason for the others is unknown. V, J and clone size derive from that table, while D and trimming were established from the DNA sequence. The sample has about 62,000 clones on record, 70% to 90% of them singletons. The top ten constitute approximately 1.3% of the sample.

The cohort was made up of 500 to 800 healthy bone marrow donors. At the time of sampling, every cohort member was nominally healthy, though immune exposures that went unrecorded were likely present. The donor was CMV seronegative and was included in the group of 352 seronegative cohort members. Each donor provided a peripheral blood sample, and peripheral blood mononuclear cells were used for TCR beta sequencing. The Qiagen DNeasy Blood Extraction Kit was used to extract genomic DNA from the blood cell samples. The TCR was taken from a young man in good health and CMV-seronegative. Sequencing was carried out using PBMCs. The sequence joins TRBV14 to TRBJ1-1, with the D gene not clear enough to name. The nucleotide sequence is given as TGTGCCAGCAGCCAATCGCGGAACACTGAAGCTTTCTTT. Translated, this gives CASSQSRNTEAFF.